This TCR beta chain was recorded in a study of T cell clonotyping in hematopoietic cell transplantation. Overall study findings and caveats: No sorting was done, leaving CD4 and CD8 contributions mixed. After transplant, recipient diversity fell while pathologically expanded clonotypes grew through day 180.

The time point here: recipient sample about 28 days before transplant, after cytoreduction. Turning to this clone: Its specificity is unknown.

Trimming shortened V by 1 base and J by 0 bases, and 15 bases separated the two germline ends. Germline V gene lookup returns CDR1 SGHTS and CDR2 YDEGEE. The CDR3 length is 17 residues. Assay used: immunoSEQ multiplex PCR; TCRdb lists only in-frame clones, some missing. The data show 65,000 to 80,000 clones, 90% to 96% seen once. The V call is TRBV5-8, the J call TRBJ2-3; D is perhaps TRBD1 or TRBD2 (5 bases each). The source is a woman aged 45 to 65 with acute myeloid leukemia. Some clones in this sample may be carry-over from other donors' samples. The specimen was peripheral blood mononuclear cells, collected before stem cell transplant. CDR3: CASSLIGDETSTDTQYF. The DNA of the CDR3 is TGTGCCAGCAGCTTGATTGGGGACGAGACTAGCACAGATACGCAGTATTTT.